The text below deals with one TCR beta chain. This clonotype has at least ten counts. Its cognate antigen has yet to be identified. Base qualities are not at hand, and no much larger clone is one base apart. These data originate in a study of CD4 and CD8 cells across lung adenocarcinoma regions (dated by TCRdb to between 2017 and 2018). In the study overall: The study compared tumor centers with tumor margins to examine intratumor heterogeneity of the T cell receptor repertoire.

The library relied on PCR. Sequenced on a HiSeq X Ten. Through fastp at Q25 and MiXCR, TCRdb rebuilt clones from the public reads, retaining in-frame beta chains. Every entry covers one CDR3 protein and lists the most common genes and DNA from its rows. In all, the sample holds around 18,000 distinct CDR3 sequences, and roughly half of those were seen once. Of the sample, around 55% is held by the ten largest clones. Patients with localized lung adenocarcinoma, a subtype of non-small cell lung cancer, were used as donors. These samples came from the centers of localized lung adenocarcinomas. For TCR repertoire analysis, CD8+ T cells from tumor tissue were profiled separately from CD4+ T cells. From the cysteine through the phenylalanine, the CDR3 covers 12 amino acids. The kept DNA is CDR3 alone, 36 bases in frame from the first base. V and J are truncated by 4 bases and 5 bases respectively, leaving an intervening sequence of 6 bases. As encoded in the germline V gene, CDR1 is MNHEY while CDR2 is SVGAGI.

The sequencing input was CD8+ T cells from the center of a lung tumor. The meaning of the sample's cell subset or site label: tumor center region. The source is a female donor with lung adenocarcinoma. The CD4 and CD8 labels of this study may be unreliable. Rearrangement joined TRBV6-5 to TRBJ1-5; matching of 5 bases hints at TRBD1 as the D gene. CDR3 loop: CASSFRDQPQHF. The nucleotide sequence is TGTGCCAGCAGTTTCAGGGATCAGCCCCAGCATTTT.